These 18 T cell receptor beta chains originate from one sample sequenced in a study of shared clonotypes between healthy human individuals. Libraries were prepared by immunoSEQ multiplex PCR; TCRdb keeps only in-frame clonotypes and omits some of them. The table includes a few million clones, around 92% detected once. Sequenced material: naive CD4+ T cells from PBMCs. This sample's subset: CD45RA+ positively selected. The receptors come from a man between 18 and 35 years old in good health. Some clones in this sample may be carry-over from other donors' samples.

The V call is TRBV10-2, the J call TRBJ1-1; possible D gene TRBD1, 5 bases. The germline V and J ends were trimmed by 7 bases and 3 bases, with 18 bases remaining between them. CDR1 is WSHSY, CDR2 SAAADI, per germline. This CDR3 has 15 amino acids. CDR3 loop: CASILVGPGDTEAFF. The CDR3 DNA sequence: TGCGCCAGCATCCTCGTGGGGCCGGGGGACACTGAAGCTTTCTTT.

Note on this clone: This specimen includes other DNA sequences encoding the same CDR3. The rearrangement links TRBV29-1 to TRBJ1-1, with unresolved D. The V gene's germline CDR1 is SQVTM and CDR2 ANQGSEA. The CDR3 runs 13 residues. The V gene lost 3 bases and the J gene lost 1 base, with 9 bases spanning the gap. Here the CDR3 DNA reads TGCAGCGTTGAGGGGAGGGCGAACACTGAAGCTTTCTTT. It codes for CSVEGRANTEAFF.

The genes are TRBV28 and TRBJ1-3, with 7 bases matching TRBD1. With 9 bases clipped from V and 2 bases from J, the junction kept 19 bases outside the gene matches. This CDR3 contains 18 residues. Germline V gene data show CDR1 as MDHEN and CDR2 as SYDVKM. The CDR3 reads CASNMLRQGMYTGNTIYF. The CDR3 DNA reads TGTGCCAGTAACATGCTCCGACAGGGAATGTACACTGGAAACACCATATATTTT.

The chain joins TRBV28 to TRBJ2-7; TRBD1 agrees at 7 bases. CDR1 is MDHEN and CDR2 is SYDVKM in the germline V gene. CDR3 length: 16 residues. V trimming: 2 bases; J trimming: 2 bases; junction bases outside the gene matches: 9. CDR3 amino acids: CASSLRLTTGTYEQYF. The CDR3 DNA sequence: TGTGCCAGCAGTTTACGCCTCACGACAGGGACCTACGAGCAGTACTTC. The full variable domain, its missing parts supplied by reference TRBV28 and TRBJ2-7, is DVKVTQSSRYLVKRTGEKVFLECVQDMDHENMFWYRQDPGLGLRLIYFSYDVKMKEKGDIPEGYSVSREKKERFSLILESASTNQTSMYLCASSLRLTTGTYEQYFGPGTRLTVT.

As to this clone: The identical CDR3 is also encoded by other nucleotide sequences in the sample. The chain couples TRBV5-1 to TRBJ2-7; 7 nucleotides align to TRBD1. Germline CDR1 SGHRS, CDR2 YFSETQ. The CDR3 has 14 residues. Trimming at V came to 4 bases and at J to 0 bases, leaving 4 bases not matched to a gene. The CDR3 spells CASSLRQGSYEQYF. In DNA, the CDR3 is TGCGCCAGCAGCCTTCGACAGGGCTCCTACGAGCAGTACTTC.

This clone showed up just once. This chain uses TRBV6-5 with TRBJ1-1; D may be TRBD1 (6 bases). Germline V gene data show CDR1 as MNHEY and CDR2 as SVGAGI. This CDR3 comprises 14 residues. V lost 3 bases to trimming and J lost 3 bases, with 11 bases between them. CDR3 sequence (DNA): TGTGCCAGCAGTTATCGGGGGGCGGACACTGAAGCTTTCTTT. This sequence encodes CASSYRGADTEAFF.

The chain joins TRBV7-8 to TRBJ1-2; TRBD1 might be the D (6 bases). V was pared by 1 base and J by 8 bases, with 11 bases between. The CDR3 has 13 amino acids. Germline V gene lookup returns CDR1 SGHVS and CDR2 FQNEAQ. The CDR3 is CASSLGPGDGYTF. The CDR3 DNA sequence: TGTGCCAGCAGCTTAGGGCCAGGGGACGGCTACACCTTC.

Points on this clone: The same CDR3 arises from other DNA sequences in this sample as well. V and J are TRBV18 and TRBJ2-5; D not certain. The CDR3 is 14 residues long. Trimming left V 2 bases short and J 1 base short, with 8 bases between. Germline V CDR1 and CDR2: KGHSH, LQKENI. CDR3: CASSPGRTQETQYF. CDR3 coding DNA: TGTGCCAGCTCACCAGGGCGGACCCAAGAGACCCAGTACTTC.

This chain uses TRBV4-2 with TRBJ1-2; D unclear. Looked up from germline, CDR1 is LGHNA and CDR2 is YNFKEQ. This CDR3 comprises 15 residues. V was shortened by 0 bases and J by 6 bases, with 14 bases between the two germline ends. The CDR3 nucleotides are TGTGCCAGCAGCCAAGATCCGACGCTAGAGGATGGCTACACCTTC. Amino acid sequence: CASSQDPTLEDGYTF.

The chain is built from TRBV7-8 and TRBJ1-2; D unresolved. V was clipped by 5 bases and J by 3 bases, with 16 bases between them. CDR3 length equals 15 residues. Germline V gene sequence: CDR1 SGHVS, CDR2 FQNEAQ. CDR3 sequence reads: CASSPSRTEYYGYTF. CDR3 nucleotides: TGTGCCAGCAGCCCAAGCCGGACGGAGTACTATGGCTACACCTTC.

The chain uses TRBV5-1 and TRBJ1-4; D not resolved. The germline CDR1 and CDR2 sequences are SGHRS and YFSETQ. The CDR3 has 14 amino acids. V was shortened by 5 bases and J by 0 bases, with 8 bases between the two germline ends. CDR3 DNA sequence: TGCGCCAGCAGGAGCAGTACAACTAATGAAAAACTGTTTTTT. Translating gives CASRSSTTNEKLFF.

V gene TRBV7-8 combines with J gene TRBJ1-1; 9 bases are shared with TRBD1. The CDR3 runs 14 residues. V lost 5 bases to trimming and J lost 1 base; unmatched junction nucleotides: 2. Germline V gives CDR1 SGHVS, CDR2 FQNEAQ. The CDR3 DNA is TGTGCCAGCAGCCCGACAGGGGGGAACACTGAAGCTTTCTTT. Translated: CASSPTGGNTEAFF.

The V gene is TRBV30, the J gene TRBJ1-5; 12 bases match TRBD1. Germline V lookup: CDR1 GTSNPN, CDR2 SVGIG (reference sequence). V shed 5 bases and J 2 bases; nucleotides not matched to a gene: 1. The CDR3 consists of 14 residues. DNA of the CDR3: TGTGCCTGGGGGACAGGGGGCGGCAATCAGCCCCAGCATTTT. This sequence encodes CAWGTGGGNQPQHF.

V is TRBV28 and J is TRBJ1-5; TRBD1 matches 10 bases. V gave up 5 bases and J gave up 2 bases; unmatched junction bases: 9. Germline CDR1 MDHEN, CDR2 SYDVKM. The CDR3 consists of 17 residues. CDR3 sequence reads: CASSPPGQGLGNQPQHF. CDR3 DNA sequence: TGTGCCAGCAGTCCACCGGGACAGGGGTTGGGCAATCAGCCCCAGCATTTT. Drawing the rest from reference TRBV28 and TRBJ1-5, the complete variable domain is DVKVTQSSRYLVKRTGEKVFLECVQDMDHENMFWYRQDPGLGLRLIYFSYDVKMKEKGDIPEGYSVSREKKERFSLILESASTNQTSMYLCASSPPGQGLGNQPQHFGDGTRLSIL.

J is TRBJ1-1 and V is TRBV5-1; D is possibly TRBD1 (5 bases). Trimming shortened V by 7 bases and J by 0 bases, and 10 bases separated the two germline ends. The germline V gene encodes CDR1 SGHRS and CDR2 YFSETQ. CDR3 length: 13 amino acids. The DNA for the CDR3 is TGCGCCAGCTCCAGGGATATGAACACTGAAGCTTTCTTT. Protein: CASSRDMNTEAFF. The whole variable domain, filled in from reference TRBV5-1 and TRBJ1-1, reads KAGVTQTPRYLIKTRGQQVTLSCSPISGHRSVSWYQQTPGQGLQFLFEYFSETQRNKGNFPGRFSGRQFSNSRSEMNVSTLELGDSALYLCASSRDMNTEAFFGQGTRLTVV.

Of note for this clone: This same CDR3 is encoded by further DNA sequences in the sample. The gene calls are TRBV7-2 and TRBJ2-1, with D perhaps matching TRBD1 or TRBD2 (5 bases each). CDR1 is SGHTA and CDR2 is FQGNSA in the germline V gene. V shed 5 bases and J shed 1 base, with 12 bases lying between them. The CDR3 is 15 residues long. CDR3: CASSPGLGSYNEQFF. CDR3 sequence (DNA): TGTGCCAGCAGCCCGGGGCTGGGATCCTACAATGAGCAGTTCTTC.

The V call is TRBV6-1, the J call TRBJ2-5; 9 bases align to TRBD1. The CDR3 covers 15 residues. Germline V gene lookup returns CDR1 MNHNS and CDR2 SASEGT. Unmatched junction bases numbered 9, after V lost 6 bases and J lost 4 bases. The CDR3 sequence: CASSRQGGKGETQYF. The CDR3 DNA is TGTGCCAGCAGCCGACAGGGGGGGAAAGGAGAGACCCAGTACTTC.

The rearrangement links TRBV6-5 to TRBJ2-5; no clear D. The DNA end is more similar to TRBJ2-7, so the J call may be wrong. Germline values: CDR1 MNHEY, CDR2 SVGAGI. The CDR3 consists of 13 residues. The CDR3 nucleotides are TGTGCCAGCAGATCTCCCATGTACTACGAGCAGTACTTC. Protein product: CASRSPMYYEQYF.